The 9 T cell receptor beta chains in this list originate from one sample, sequenced in a study of beta chain features in type 1 diabetes. The investigators reverse transcribed all of the isolated RNA, so they sequenced expressed TCRB transcripts. Repertoires were generated with immunoSEQ multiplex PCR, while TCRdb's copy carries only in-frame clones and drops some. The sample has roughly 450,000 clones; approximately 10% are singletons. The sequenced sample consisted of naive CD4+ T cells from blood. These receptors were obtained from a woman younger than 35 in good health.

This clone was counted a few times. The CDR3 nucleotides read TGTGCCAGCAGCCCCCTCCGAGCGGGGAGCTCCTACAATGAGCAGTTCTTC. Protein sequence: CASSPLRAGSSYNEQFF. J is TRBJ2-1 and V is TRBV7-8; 7 bases align to TRBD2. Germline lookup yields CDR1 SGHVS and CDR2 FQNEAQ. V trimming: 5 bases; J trimming: 0 bases; junction bases outside the gene matches: 10. The CDR3 contains 17 residues.

This clone has only a few counts. The same CDR3 is also encoded by other DNA sequences in this sample. The V and J genes are TRBV29-1 and TRBJ1-1; D is unclear. The germline V gene encodes CDR1 SQVTM and CDR2 ANQGSEA. CDR3 length: 10 residues. The V end was cut by 6 bases, the J end by 5 bases, with 7 bases between. DNA of the CDR3: TGCAGCGTCCTTGGGACTGAAGCTTTCTTT. Its protein is CSVLGTEAFF. Using reference TRBV29-1 and TRBJ1-1 for the parts outside the CDR3, the full variable domain is SAVISQKPSRDICQRGTSLTIQCQVDSQVTMMFWYRQQPGQSLTLIATANQGSEATYESGFVIDKFPISRPNLTFSTLTVSNMSPEDSSIYLCSVLGTEAFFGQGTRLTVV.

This clone has just a few counts. The chain joins TRBV4-3 to TRBJ2-3; D unclear. The CDR3 loop spans 13 amino acids. V lost 4 bases and J 2 bases, leaving 7 bases between the germline ends. Germline values: CDR1 LGHNA, CDR2 YSLEER. CDR3 residues: CASSLQHTDTQYF. CDR3 DNA: TGCGCCAGCAGCCTCCAGCACACAGATACGCAGTATTTT.

The V gene is TRBV28, the J gene TRBJ2-1; TRBD2 is a possible D gene (6 bases). In germline, CDR1 is MDHEN, CDR2 SYDVKM. The germline V and J ends were trimmed by 5 bases and 7 bases, with 15 bases remaining between them. The CDR3 is made up of 14 amino acids. The CDR3 nucleotides are TGTGCCAGCAGTAGGGAGGCGAGGAGAAATGAGCAGTTCTTC. This translates into CASSREARRNEQFF. Based on the CDR3 plus reference TRBV28 and TRBJ2-1, the full variable domain is DVKVTQSSRYLVKRTGEKVFLECVQDMDHENMFWYRQDPGLGLRLIYFSYDVKMKEKGDIPEGYSVSREKKERFSLILESASTNQTSMYLCASSREARRNEQFFGPGTRLTVL.

As to this clone: The sample carries other DNA sequences with the same CDR3. J is TRBJ2-5 and V is TRBV20-1, with D unclear. Germline CDR1 DFQATT, CDR2 SNEGSKA (reference sequence). The CDR3 is made up of 11 amino acids. V was clipped by 0 bases and J by 4 bases, with 3 bases between them. The CDR3 loop is CSARETETQYF. The CDR3 nucleotides read TGCAGTGCTAGAGAGACAGAGACCCAGTACTTC.

This clone was seen a handful of times. J is TRBJ1-6 and V is TRBV2; 9 positions match TRBD1. V trimming: 6 bases; J trimming: 6 bases; junction bases outside the gene matches: 6. CDR1 and CDR2 from the germline V gene are SNHLY and FYNNEI. The CDR3 has 15 residues. The CDR3 loop reads CASSPGTGFNSPLHF. The CDR3 DNA follows: TGTGCCAGCAGCCCCGGGACAGGGTTTAATTCACCCCTCCACTTT. The variable domain in full, completed from reference TRBV2 and TRBJ1-6, reads EPEVTQTPSHQVTQMGQEVILRCVPISNHLYFYWYRQILGQKVEFLVSFYNNEISEKSEIFDDQFSVERPDGSNFTLKIRSTKLEDSAMYFCASSPGTGFNSPLHFGNGTRLTVT.

This clone has just a few counts. This chain links TRBV7-2 with TRBJ1-5; no clear D. Germline V gene lookup returns CDR1 SGHTA and CDR2 FQGNSA. Deletions cut 4 bases from V and 6 bases from J, with 7 bases between. The CDR3 runs 12 residues. CDR3 residues: CASSSVSQPQHF. Here the CDR3 DNA reads TGTGCCAGCAGCTCCGTTAGTCAGCCCCAGCATTTT.

This chain uses TRBV5-6 with TRBJ1-2; TRBD1 might be the D (5 bases). V was shortened by 5 bases and J by 3 bases, with 17 bases between the two germline ends. CDR1 and CDR2 from the germline V gene are SGHDT and YYEEEE. The CDR3 loop spans 15 amino acids. The CDR3 coding sequence is TGTGCCAGCAGGAGACAGAATCTAAGGGACTATGGCTACACCTTC. Translating gives CASRRQNLRDYGYTF. Complete variable domain (other parts from reference TRBV5-6 and TRBJ1-2): DAGVTQSPTHLIKTRGQQVTLRCSPKSGHDTVSWYQQALGQGPQFIFQYYEEEERQRGNFPDRFSGHQFPNYSSELNVNALLLGDSALYLCASRRQNLRDYGYTFGSGTRLTVV.

The rearrangement uses TRBV9 and TRBJ2-3; D possibly corresponds to TRBD2 (7 bases). The CDR3 loop spans 14 amino acids. Germline lookup yields CDR1 SGDLS and CDR2 YYNGEE. With 4 bases removed from V and 4 bases from J, the gap between germline ends came to 13 bases. CDR3 sequence (DNA): TGTGCCAGCAGCCCTAGGGAGGGGGCAGATACGCAGTATTTT. This translates into CASSPREGADTQYF.